Below are 26 T cell receptor beta chains sequenced from a single sample in a study of beta chain features in type 1 diabetes. The sequenced template was cDNA made from the entire isolated RNA. Data came from immunoSEQ multiplex PCR; TCRdb stores just in-frame clones and leaves some out. The repertoire holds fewer than 650,000 clones, with less than 20% as singletons. The sample comprised naive CD4+ T cells from blood. These receptors were obtained from a young man in good health.

This clone has only a few counts. This chain uses TRBV7-9 with TRBJ2-6, with D perhaps assigned TRBD1 or TRBD2 (6 bases each). The CDR3 extends over 17 amino acids. CDR1 SEHNR and CDR2 FQNEAQ come from the germline V gene (reference sequence). V lost 0 bases, J lost 2 bases, and 11 bases lay in between. CDR3 nucleotides: TGTGCCAGCAGCTTAGCAGGGGGAGGTACTGGGGCCAACGTCCTGACTTTC. It is translated as CASSLAGGGTGANVLTF.

The chain uses TRBV6-5 and TRBJ2-4, with unresolved D. Germline V gene lookup returns CDR1 MNHEY and CDR2 SVGAGI. Deletions cut 2 bases from V and 0 bases from J, with 2 bases between. The CDR3 loop spans 13 amino acids. The CDR3 loop is CASSYAAKNIQYF. The CDR3, as DNA: TGTGCCAGCAGTTACGCAGCCAAAAACATTCAGTACTTC.

CDR3 in amino acids: CASSPTSGVGDTQYF. The CDR3 coding sequence is TGCGCCAGCAGCCCGACTAGCGGGGTAGGGGATACGCAGTATTTT. The chain has TRBV4-1 and TRBJ2-3; 11 bases agree with TRBD2. Looked up from germline, CDR1 is MGHRA and CDR2 is YSYEKL. The CDR3 sequence is 15 residues long. V shed 4 bases and J 6 bases; nucleotides not matched to a gene: 6.

This clone appeared a few times. The V and J genes are TRBV2 and TRBJ1-4; the D is unclear. CDR1 and CDR2 from the germline V gene are SNHLY and FYNNEI. V shed 7 bases and J shed 8 bases, with 11 bases lying between them. The CDR3 has 12 amino acids. CDR3 sequence: CASKGLEEKLFF. CDR3 sequence (DNA): TGTGCCAGCAAGGGCCTGGAGGAAAAACTGTTTTTT.

This rearrangement joins TRBV4-1 to TRBJ2-5, with D unresolved. CDR3 length equals 15 residues. Germline V gene sequence: CDR1 MGHRA, CDR2 YSYEKL. Trimming shortened V by 1 base and J by 2 bases, and 11 bases separated the two germline ends. CDR3 residues: CASSQVKPEQETQYF. The DNA for the CDR3 is TGCGCCAGCAGCCAAGTAAAGCCAGAGCAAGAGACCCAGTACTTC.

This chain uses TRBV7-6 with TRBJ2-2, with 13 nucleotides matching TRBD2. The CDR3 is 19 residues long. Germline values: CDR1 SGHVS, CDR2 FNYEAQ. Germline trimming cut 5 bases from V and 7 bases from J; bases unmatched to any gene: 16. DNA for the CDR3: TGTGCCAGCAGCCCAACCCCCGGACTAGCGGGAGCTTCTGGCGGGGAGCTGTTTTTT. Its translation is CASSPTPGLAGASGGELFF.

A note on this clone: A much larger clone sits a single nucleotide away, making a read error possible. The same CDR3 is also encoded by other DNA sequences in this sample. V is TRBV10-3 and J is TRBJ2-5; TRBD1 might be the D (8 bases). Per the germline V gene, CDR1 is ENHRY and CDR2 is SYGVKD. The CDR3 consists of 13 residues. Between the trimmed V and J ends, which lost 7 bases and 4 bases, there was a span of 13 bases. CDR3 region: CAIMNRGGETQYF. The CDR3 coding sequence is TGTGCCATCATGAACAGGGGGGGAGAGACCCAGTACTTC.

This clone was detected only a few times. J is TRBJ1-2 and V is TRBV28; TRBD1 matches at 9 bases. The CDR3 consists of 14 residues. Trimming cost V 6 bases and J 4 bases; bases outside gene matches: 6. The germline V gene encodes CDR1 MDHEN and CDR2 SYDVKM. The CDR3 sequence is CASSEQGAGYGYTF. The CDR3 DNA reads as TGTGCCAGCAGCGAACAGGGGGCGGGCTATGGCTACACCTTC.

V gene TRBV19 combines with J gene TRBJ1-1, with 7 bases lining up with TRBD1. Looked up from germline, CDR1 is LNHDA and CDR2 is SQIVND (reference sequence). CDR3 length: 14 amino acids. The V segment lost 5 bases and the J segment 1 base; nucleotides outside the gene matches: 4. In DNA, the CDR3 is TGTGCCAGTAGTGGACAGGCTAAGAACACTGAAGCTTTCTTT. This codes for CASSGQAKNTEAFF.

This clone turned up a few times. The J gene is TRBJ2-1, the V gene TRBV9; D gene ambiguous. Germline V CDR1 and CDR2: SGDLS, YYNGEE. Between the trimmed V and J ends, which lost 7 bases and 0 bases, there was a span of 32 bases. The CDR3 extends over 21 amino acids. As DNA, the CDR3 is TGTGCCAGCTCCCTTTCCGGGCAGCATCCTCCTGCTGGCCCCTCCTACAATGAGCAGTTCTTC. Translating gives CASSLSGQHPPAGPSYNEQFF.

Only a few counts were recorded for this clone. This chain connects TRBV7-6 to TRBJ2-1, with D perhaps matching TRBD1 (5 bases). V shed 2 bases and J shed 0 bases, with 11 bases lying between them. The CDR3 runs 16 residues. The V gene's germline CDR1 is SGHVS and CDR2 FNYEAQ. The CDR3 DNA sequence: TGTGCCAGCAGCTTAAGGCAGGGTTCCTCCTACAATGAGCAGTTCTTC. As protein: CASSLRQGSSYNEQFF.

There are a few counts of this clone. The V call is TRBV7-3, the J call TRBJ2-1; 8 bases match TRBD2. Per the germline V gene, CDR1 is SGHTA and CDR2 is FQGTGA. The CDR3 spans 16 residues. With 5 bases clipped from V and 4 bases from J, the junction kept 10 bases outside the gene matches. In DNA form, the CDR3 reads TGTGCCAGCAGCGTAGGGAGCGGGAGAGAGTACAATGAGCAGTTCTTC. This gives the protein CASSVGSGREYNEQFF.

This clone was counted at least ten times. The CDR3 is CASSHLRDRDHNEQFF. The DNA for the CDR3 is TGCGCCAGCAGTCACCTCCGGGACAGGGATCACAATGAGCAGTTCTTC. This chain links TRBV23-1 with TRBJ2-1; the match to TRBD1 covers 9 bases. TRBV23-1 has ORF status, its function being uncertain. The CDR3 has 16 amino acids. Trimming took 3 bases from V and 5 from J; bases not matched to a gene: 8.

On this clone: A single base separates this from a much larger clone, so it may be a read error. This chain joins TRBV21-1 and TRBJ1-5. TRBV21-1 is a pseudogene locus. This CDR3 contains 12 residues. The CDR3 sequence is CASSKRDQPQHF. CDR3 coding DNA: TGTGCCAGCAGCAAAAGAGATCAGCCCCAGCATTTT.

This clone was seen more than once but under ten times. This sample includes further DNA sequences coding for the same CDR3. The chain recombines TRBV5-1 with TRBJ1-3; D unclear. The CDR3 covers 15 residues. V lost 2 bases, J lost 0 bases, and 9 bases lay in between. Germline assignment: CDR1 SGHRS and CDR2 YFSETQ. The DNA for the CDR3 is TGCGCCAGCAGCTTTGACTCCAGCTCTGGAAACACCATATATTTT. It encodes CASSFDSSSGNTIYF.

This clone showed up just a few times. The chain joins TRBV14 to TRBJ2-7; D unclear. CDR1 SGHDN and CDR2 FVKESK come from the germline V gene. Trimming stripped 6 bases from V and 6 bases from J, with 15 bases between. There are 13 residues in the CDR3. This chain's CDR3 is CASSYQGIGEQYF. The CDR3 DNA sequence: TGTGCCAGCAGTTATCAAGGGATCGGCGAGCAGTACTTC.

This chain connects TRBV7-9 to TRBJ2-2, with 9 bases fitting TRBD1. CDR1 SEHNR and CDR2 FQNEAQ come from the germline V gene (reference sequence). This CDR3 spans 15 amino acids. The trim removed 3 bases at V and 4 bases at J, leaving 3 bases unmatched. Here the CDR3 DNA reads TGTGCCAGCAGCTTGGGGACAGGGTTCACCGGGGAGCTGTTTTTT. Translating it yields CASSLGTGFTGELFF.

This clone was seen a few times. J is TRBJ2-1 and V is TRBV11-1, with D hard to call. CDR1 and CDR2 from the germline V gene are SGHAT and FQDESV (reference sequence). The CDR3 contains 15 residues. Trimming shortened V by 5 bases and J by 4 bases, and 15 bases separated the two germline ends. The CDR3, as DNA: TGTGCCAGCAGCCCCGACCGACGCTCGTACAATGAGCAGTTCTTC. This sequence encodes CASSPDRRSYNEQFF. Supplemented by reference TRBV11-1 and TRBJ2-1, the full variable domain reads EAEVAQSPRYKITEKSQAVAFWCDPISGHATLYWYRQILGQGPELLVQFQDESVVDDSQLPKDRFSAERLKGVDSTLKIQPAELGDSAMYLCASSPDRRSYNEQFFGPGTRLTVL.

The chain links TRBV5-1 to TRBJ2-7, with D unclear. Germline CDR1 SGHRS, CDR2 YFSETQ. V was cut by 0 bases and J by 3 bases, with 4 bases left in between. The CDR3 is made up of 12 amino acids. CDR3 residues: CASSLEVYEQYF. CDR3 DNA: TGCGCCAGCAGCTTGGAAGTCTACGAGCAGTACTTC.

The sample holds a few counts of this clone. One junction end does not reproduce the germline sequence, and a read error may be involved. The chain joins TRBV5-1 to TRBJ2-7; TRBD1 matches 12 bases. Germline lookup yields CDR1 SGHRS and CDR2 YFSETQ. The length of the CDR3 is 15 residues. For the CDR3, the DNA is TGCGCCAGCACAACCCCCGGGACAGGGGGCTTCGCGCTTAACTTC. Its protein is CASTTPGTGGFALNF. Together with reference TRBV5-1 and TRBJ2-7, the CDR3 gives the full variable domain: KAGVTQTPRYLIKTRGQQVTLSCSPISGHRSVSWYQQTPGQGLQFLFEYFSETQRNKGNFPGRFSGRQFSNSRSEMNVSTLELGDSALYLCASTTPGTGGFALNFGPGTRLTVT.

This sequence joins TRBV4-3 and TRBJ1-1; no firm D call. The germline V gene encodes CDR1 LGHNA and CDR2 YSLEER. The length of the CDR3 is 15 residues. V lost 4 bases and J lost 6, with 18 bases in between. CDR3 amino acids: CASSPAGPGGAEAFF. The CDR3 bases are TGCGCCAGCAGCCCTGCAGGTCCCGGCGGGGCTGAAGCTTTCTTT.

This clone was found a few times. The chain carries TRBV11-2 and TRBJ2-3; 9 bases are shared with TRBD1. The CDR3 has 13 residues. J gave up 12 bases and V 6 bases, and 10 bases lay outside the gene matches. Germline CDR1 is SGHAT and CDR2 is FQNNGV. The CDR3 DNA is TGTGCCAGCAGTCTAGCTGGGACAGGGACCCAGTATTTT. Encoded protein: CASSLAGTGTQYF.

This chain uses TRBV9 with TRBJ2-3; D perhaps matches TRBD1 (5 bases). The CDR3 is 14 amino acids. The germline gives CDR1 SGDLS, CDR2 YYNGEE. The V end was cut by 5 bases, the J end by 7 bases, with 17 bases between. The CDR3 bases are TGTGCCAGCAGTCCTGCAGGGTCCACGTATACGCAGTATTTT. Encoded protein: CASSPAGSTYTQYF.

The chain has TRBV5-1 and TRBJ2-5, with a possible D match to TRBD2 (6 bases). Between the trimmed V and J ends, which lost 4 bases and 1 base, there was a span of 17 bases. The CDR3 has 16 amino acids. Germline CDR1 reads SGHRS; CDR2 reads YFSETQ. CDR3 nucleotides: TGCGCCAGCAGCGGTCCCCTTGGAGGGGCCCAAGAGACCCAGTACTTC. Translated: CASSGPLGGAQETQYF.

This clone was counted only a few times. The chain is built from TRBV6-5 and TRBJ1-2; possibly TRBD1 for D (6 bases). The CDR3 has 15 residues. The germline V gene has CDR1 MNHEY and CDR2 SVGAGI. V lost 2 bases to trimming and J lost 4 bases, with 14 bases between them. Here the CDR3 DNA reads TGTGCCAGCAGTTACACACAGGGTACCCTCTATGGCTACACCTTC. Its translation: CASSYTQGTLYGYTF.

This clone was observed a handful of times. V is TRBV30 and J is TRBJ2-6; weak D call: TRBD1 (6 bases). Looked up from germline, CDR1 is GTSNPN and CDR2 is SVGIG (reference sequence). The CDR3 extends over 17 amino acids. With 0 bases removed from V and 1 base from J, the gap between germline ends came to 13 bases. The CDR3 bases are TGTGCCTGGAGTGTCCAGGGGCGCTGGTCTGGGGCCAACGTCCTGACTTTC. This codes for CAWSVQGRWSGANVLTF.